This paragraph reports one TCR beta chain. Data came from immunoSEQ multiplex PCR; TCRdb stores just in-frame clones and leaves some out. The data show under 55,000 clones, 85% to 95% seen once. This entry is derived from a study of T cell changes during pregnancy in multiple sclerosis. The CDR3 runs 14 residues. J lost 6 bases, V lost 2 bases, and 1 base had no gene match. Per germline, CDR1 SGDLS and CDR2 YYNGEE. The V and J genes are TRBV9 and TRBJ2-3; 12 nucleotides line up with TRBD2. The source was CD4+ T cells from peripheral blood mononuclear cells, collected in the third trimester of pregnancy. This clonotype was sampled from a female donor with multiple sclerosis, enrolled in a pregnancy study. CDR3 nucleotide sequence: TGTGCCAGCAGCGTGGGGACTAGCGGGGATACGCAGTATTTT. It yields the protein CASSVGTSGDTQYF.